This TCR beta chain was recorded in a study of cytotoxic CD8 clonotypes in ibrutinib-treated CLL. The table came from immunoSEQ multiplex PCR; TCRdb's copy has only in-frame clones and leaves some out. The sample has 130,000 to 150,000 clones, 79% seen once. V was cut by 10 bases and J by 6 bases, with 18 bases left in between. Germline V gives CDR1 SNHLY, CDR2 FYNNEI. CDR3 length equals 13 residues. The V and J genes are TRBV2 and TRBJ1-2, with D possibly matching TRBD1 (6 bases). The source material was PBMCs, sampled after 12 months of ibrutinib treatment. This clonotype was sampled from a human donor with chronic lymphocytic leukemia. The CDR3 reads CATRDNFAHGYTF. The CDR3 DNA is TGTGCCACCCGGGACAATTTCGCTCATGGCTACACCTTC.